This T cell receptor (beta chain) is from a study of cytomegalovirus exposure and HLA in healthy donors. Overall study context: Clustering assigned roughly 81% of the roughly 400 genotyped donors to the Caucasian-associated ancestry cluster. Overall study findings and caveats: TCR beta sequences reportedly predicted most subjects' HLA-A and HLA-B alleles accurately. Three CMV-associated chains proved CMV antigen-specific in vitro. Across all donors, roughly uniform sequencing depth was an assumption of the presence/absence analyses.

The PCR used 60 Vbeta and 13 Jbeta primers. TCRdb keeps only in-frame clones here, not all; method: immunoSEQ multiplex PCR. The sample contains roughly 83,000 clones, approximately 75% of which appear only once. This clone was counted only a few times. The antigen is undetermined. The sample consisted of PBMCs. This receptor was identified in a man between 60 and 70 years old in good health and CMV-seronegative.

The CDR3, as DNA: TGTGCCAGCAGTGAAGCAGGGGCGACCTTCGGTTCACCCCTCCACTTT. Its translation is CASSEAGATFGSPLHF. This chain connects TRBV6-1 to TRBJ1-6; TRBD1 might be the D (5 bases). CDR1 and CDR2 from the germline V gene are MNHNS and SASEGT. Trimming removed 0 bases at V and 9 bases at J, with 15 bases between. The CDR3 has 16 amino acids.